The 11 T cell receptor beta chains presented below share a single source sample, sequenced in a study of low-dose radiotherapy and immunotherapy resistance in tumors. TRAV and TRBV primers primed cDNA for both TCRalpha and TCRbeta. Using a constant-region primer together with a V-primer adapter, TCRs were subjected to 20 PCR cycles of amplification. One entry per CDR3 protein, called by TCRdb with MiXCR from the reads. The sample has about 39,000 distinct CDR3 sequences, around a third seen once; the top ten hold 3.7%. Time point of the sample: before trial treatment. The specimen comprised PBMCs, sampled before treatment. All receptors derive from a male donor with gallbladder cancer.

Concerning this clonotype itself: Compared with germline, one end of the junction differs, possibly owing to a read error. The J gene is TRBJ2-1, the V gene TRBV6-2 or TRBV6-3; 9 bases fit TRBD2. Germline V gives CDR1 MNHEY, CDR2 SVGEGT. This CDR3 has 18 residues. The CDR3, as DNA: TGTGCCAGCAGCTACTCTGCTAGCGGGACCGAGTCCTACAATGAGCGGTTCTTC. Translation: CASSYSASGTESYNERFF.

There are many counts of this clonotype. The J gene is TRBJ2-2, the V gene TRBV29-1; possibly TRBD2 for D (6 bases). Germline V lookup: CDR1 SQVTM, CDR2 ANQGSEA. Between the trimmed V and J ends, which lost 6 bases and 2 bases, there was a span of 10 bases. The CDR3 is 13 amino acids. The CDR3 DNA reads as TGCAGCGTCTATAGCGGAAACACCGGGGAGCTGTTTTTT. Protein product: CSVYSGNTGELFF.

The rearrangement links TRBV12-3 or TRBV12-4 to TRBJ2-1, with 8 positions matching TRBD2. This CDR3 has 16 residues. Unmatched junction bases numbered 16, after V lost 6 bases and J lost 9 bases. DNA of the CDR3: TGTGCCAGCAGCCGACAGGAGCTCGCGGGGGGTGGTGAGCAGTTCTTC. The encoded protein is CASSRQELAGGGEQFF.

About this clonotype itself: A far more abundant clone sits one base away, making this likely a read error. The chain employs TRBV5-7 and TRBJ2-1; 8 bases map to TRBD1. TRBV5-7 belongs to the ORF category, with a function that is uncertain. With 10 bases clipped from V and 13 bases from J, the junction kept 13 bases outside the gene matches. The CDR3 is 12 amino acids. The CDR3 DNA follows: TGTGCCTGGACAGGGCTGCAAGAGACCCAGTTCTTC. It translates to CAWTGLQETQFF.

This clonotype showed up many times. The genes are TRBV19 and TRBJ2-7; 7 bases match TRBD2. The germline V gene encodes CDR1 LNHDA and CDR2 SQIVND (reference sequence). Trimming cost V 8 bases and J 1 base; bases outside gene matches: 11. The CDR3 runs 15 residues. CDR3 sequence reads: CASLGTAGGSYEQYF. The CDR3 nucleotides are TGTGCCAGTCTGGGGACCGCCGGGGGGTCCTACGAGCAGTACTTC.

The sample holds many counts of this clonotype. This chain joins TRBV7-6 and TRBJ2-5; no firm D call. Trimming removed 0 bases at V and 1 base at J, with 6 bases between. This CDR3 spans 14 amino acids. Germline-derived CDR1 and CDR2 are SGHVS and FNYEAQ. CDR3 coding DNA: TGTGCCAGCAGCTTAGCTACCAGCCAAGAGACCCAGTACTTC. This gives the protein CASSLATSQETQYF.

This clonotype showed up many times. This chain links TRBV5-1 with TRBJ2-2; D tentatively fits TRBD1 or TRBD2 (5 bases each). The CDR3 loop spans 15 amino acids. In germline, CDR1 is SGHRS, CDR2 YFSETQ. V was clipped by 0 bases and J by 4 bases, with 10 bases between them. CDR3 DNA sequence: TGCGCCAGCAGCTTGGATCCAGGGACCACCGGGGAGCTGTTTTTT. Its translation is CASSLDPGTTGELFF.

The V gene is TRBV10-3, the J gene TRBJ2-4; possibly TRBD1 or TRBD2 for D (5 bases each). From germline, CDR1 is ENHRY and CDR2 SYGVKD. This CDR3 is built from 14 residues. V gave up 6 bases and J gave up 0 bases, with 9 bases separating them. CDR3 protein: CAISTGTAKNIQYF. The CDR3 DNA sequence: TGTGCCATCAGCACCGGGACAGCCAAAAACATTCAGTACTTC.

V gene TRBV28 combines with J gene TRBJ2-5; D is ambiguous. The CDR3 is made up of 12 amino acids. Per the germline V gene, CDR1 is MDHEN and CDR2 is SYDVKM. The V and J ends lost 4 bases and 5 bases respectively, with 8 bases between them. The CDR3 loop reads CASSSIPETQYF. The DNA for the CDR3 is TGTGCCAGCAGTTCGATCCCGGAGACCCAGTACTTC.

This clonotype was recorded at least ten times. The rearrangement links TRBV12-3 or TRBV12-4 to TRBJ2-2; 11 nucleotides align to TRBD2. The CDR3 contains 15 residues. V lost 7 bases to trimming and J lost 5 bases; unmatched junction nucleotides: 6. The DNA for the CDR3 is TGTGCCAGCACCTTAGCGGGGGGGGGAACCGGGGAGCTGTTTTTT. This translates into CASTLAGGGTGELFF.

This clonotype was detected many times. The rearrangement joins TRBV9 to TRBJ2-2; 15 bases are a match to TRBD2. Looked up from germline, CDR1 is SGDLS and CDR2 is YYNGEE. The CDR3 contains 18 residues. Losses at the gene ends were 2 bases for V and 3 bases for J; bases not matched to a gene: 5. CDR3 DNA sequence: TGTGCCAGCAGCGTCGGACTAGCGGGAGGGCGGGACACCGGGGAGCTGTTTTTT. Its translation: CASSVGLAGGRDTGELFF.